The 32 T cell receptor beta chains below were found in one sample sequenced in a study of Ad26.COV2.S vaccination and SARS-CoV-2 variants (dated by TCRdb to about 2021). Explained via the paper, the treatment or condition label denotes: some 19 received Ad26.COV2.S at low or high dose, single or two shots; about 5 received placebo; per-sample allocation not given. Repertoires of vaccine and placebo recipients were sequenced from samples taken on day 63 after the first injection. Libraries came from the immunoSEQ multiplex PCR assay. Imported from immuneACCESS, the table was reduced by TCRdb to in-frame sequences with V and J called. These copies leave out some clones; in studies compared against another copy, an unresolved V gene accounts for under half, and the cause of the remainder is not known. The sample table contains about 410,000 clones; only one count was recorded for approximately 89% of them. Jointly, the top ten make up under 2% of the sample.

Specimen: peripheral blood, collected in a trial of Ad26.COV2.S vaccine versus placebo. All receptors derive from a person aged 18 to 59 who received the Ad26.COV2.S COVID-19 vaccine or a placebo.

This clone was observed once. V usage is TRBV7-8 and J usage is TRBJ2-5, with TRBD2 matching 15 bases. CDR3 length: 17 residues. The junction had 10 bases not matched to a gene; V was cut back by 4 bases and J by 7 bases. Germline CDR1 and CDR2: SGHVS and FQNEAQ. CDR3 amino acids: CASSSGLAGGPPLTQYF. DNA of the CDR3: TGTGCCAGCAGCTCGGGACTAGCGGGAGGCCCTCCATTGACCCAGTACTTC.

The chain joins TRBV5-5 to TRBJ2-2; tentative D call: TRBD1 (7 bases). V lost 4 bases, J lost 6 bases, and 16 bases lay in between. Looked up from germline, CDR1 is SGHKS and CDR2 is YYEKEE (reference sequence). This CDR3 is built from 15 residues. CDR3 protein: CASSLWTGGAGELFF. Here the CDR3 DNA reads TGTGCCAGCAGCCTATGGACAGGCGGGGCCGGGGAGCTGTTTTTT.

CDR3 protein: CASSQDLGVAGVGNTIYF. The CDR3 DNA reads as TGCGCCAGCAGCCAAGATTTGGGGGTGGCAGGGGTAGGAAACACCATATATTTT. The gene calls are TRBV4-3 and TRBJ1-3, with D maybe TRBD1 (6 bases). The CDR3 is 18 residues long. V lost 0 bases and J 4 bases, leaving 19 bases between the germline ends. Germline-derived CDR1 and CDR2 are LGHNA and YSLEER.

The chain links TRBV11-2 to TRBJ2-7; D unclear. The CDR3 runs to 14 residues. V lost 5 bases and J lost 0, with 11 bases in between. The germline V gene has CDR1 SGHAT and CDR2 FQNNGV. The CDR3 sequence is CASSAQLSSYEQYF. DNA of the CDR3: TGTGCCAGCAGCGCCCAGCTCAGCTCCTACGAGCAGTACTTC.

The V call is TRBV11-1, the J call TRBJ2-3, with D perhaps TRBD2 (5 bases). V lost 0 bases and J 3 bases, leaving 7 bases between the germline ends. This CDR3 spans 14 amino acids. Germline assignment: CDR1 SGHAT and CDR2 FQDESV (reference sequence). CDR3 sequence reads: CASSLATGTDTQYF. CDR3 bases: TGTGCCAGCAGCTTAGCCACGGGGACAGATACGCAGTATTTT.

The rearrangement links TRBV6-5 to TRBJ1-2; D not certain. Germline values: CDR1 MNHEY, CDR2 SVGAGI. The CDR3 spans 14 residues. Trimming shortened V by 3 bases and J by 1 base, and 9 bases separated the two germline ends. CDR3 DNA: TGTGCCAGCAGTTATGGGAGTTTTAACTATGGCTACACCTTC. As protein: CASSYGSFNYGYTF.

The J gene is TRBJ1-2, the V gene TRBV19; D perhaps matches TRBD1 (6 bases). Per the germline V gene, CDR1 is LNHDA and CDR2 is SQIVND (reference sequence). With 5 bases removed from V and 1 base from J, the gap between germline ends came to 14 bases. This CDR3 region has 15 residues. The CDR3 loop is CASSFWQGINYGYTF. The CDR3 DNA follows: TGTGCCAGTAGTTTCTGGCAGGGGATTAACTATGGCTACACCTTC.

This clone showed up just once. Here the CDR3 DNA reads TGCGCCAGCAGCTTGGGAGCGGGCATAGTCCCCTACAATGAGCAGTTCTTC. Translated, it gives CASSLGAGIVPYNEQFF. The rearrangement joins TRBV5-1 to TRBJ2-1; maybe TRBD2 (6 bases). This CDR3 contains 17 residues. Deletions cut 0 bases from V and 2 bases from J, with 15 bases between. Germline CDR1 SGHRS, CDR2 YFSETQ.

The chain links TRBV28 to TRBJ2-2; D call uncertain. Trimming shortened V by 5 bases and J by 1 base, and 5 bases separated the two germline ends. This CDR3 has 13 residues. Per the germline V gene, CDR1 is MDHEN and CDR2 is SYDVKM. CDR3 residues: CASSPGNTGELFF. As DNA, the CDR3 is TGTGCCAGCAGTCCAGGGAACACCGGGGAGCTGTTTTTT.

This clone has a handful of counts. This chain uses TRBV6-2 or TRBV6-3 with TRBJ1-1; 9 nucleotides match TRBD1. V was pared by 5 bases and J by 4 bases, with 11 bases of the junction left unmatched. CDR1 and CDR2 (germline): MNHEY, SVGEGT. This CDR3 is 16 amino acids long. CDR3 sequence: CASSHRDRAKGTEAFF. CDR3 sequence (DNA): TGTGCCAGCAGTCATAGGGACAGGGCTAAAGGCACTGAAGCTTTCTTT.

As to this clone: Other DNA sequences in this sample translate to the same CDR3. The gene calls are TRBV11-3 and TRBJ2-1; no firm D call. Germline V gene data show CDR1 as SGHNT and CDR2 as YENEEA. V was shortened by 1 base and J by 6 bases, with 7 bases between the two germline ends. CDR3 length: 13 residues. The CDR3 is CASSLGGRNEQFF. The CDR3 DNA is TGTGCCAGCAGCTTAGGAGGCCGCAATGAGCAGTTCTTC. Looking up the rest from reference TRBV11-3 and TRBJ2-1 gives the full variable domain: EAGVVQSPRYKIIEKKQPVAFWCNPISGHNTLYWYLQNLGQGPELLIRYENEEAVDDSQLPKDRFSAERLKGVDSTLKIQPAELGDSAVYLCASSLGGRNEQFFGPGTRLTVL.

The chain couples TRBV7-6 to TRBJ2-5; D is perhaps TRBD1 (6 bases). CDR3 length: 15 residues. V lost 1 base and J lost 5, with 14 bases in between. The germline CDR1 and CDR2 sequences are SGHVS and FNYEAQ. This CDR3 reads CASSLEGWGQETQYF. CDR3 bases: TGTGCCAGCAGCTTAGAAGGGTGGGGGCAGGAGACCCAGTACTTC.

The CDR3 reads CASSRQENYGYTF. Here the CDR3 DNA reads TGTGCCAGCAGTCGACAGGAAAACTATGGCTACACCTTC. The chain recombines TRBV27 with TRBJ1-2; tentative D call: TRBD1 (6 bases). CDR1 is MNHEY, CDR2 SMNVEV, per germline (reference sequence). This CDR3 spans 13 amino acids. The V end lost 5 bases, the J end lost 2 bases, and 9 bases lay between the germline ends.

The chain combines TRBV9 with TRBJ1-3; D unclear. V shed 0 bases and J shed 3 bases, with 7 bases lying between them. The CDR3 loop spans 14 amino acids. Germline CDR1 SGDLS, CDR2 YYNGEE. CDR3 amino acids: CASSVDGFGNTIYF. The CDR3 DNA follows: TGTGCCAGCAGCGTAGACGGGTTTGGAAACACCATATATTTT.

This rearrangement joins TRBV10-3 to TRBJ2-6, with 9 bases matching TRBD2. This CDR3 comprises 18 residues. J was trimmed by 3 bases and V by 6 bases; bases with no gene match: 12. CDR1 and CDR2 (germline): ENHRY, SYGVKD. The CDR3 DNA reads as TGTGCCATCAGGCGCCCAGCGGGAGGCTCGATTGGGGCCAACGTCCTGACTTTC. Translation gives CAIRRPAGGSIGANVLTF.

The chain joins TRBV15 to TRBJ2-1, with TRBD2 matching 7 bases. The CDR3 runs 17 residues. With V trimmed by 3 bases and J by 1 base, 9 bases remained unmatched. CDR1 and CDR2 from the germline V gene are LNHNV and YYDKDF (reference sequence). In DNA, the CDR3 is TGTGCCACCAGCAGCGGTGGGGGAGGGGCATCCTACAATGAGCAGTTCTTC. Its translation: CATSSGGGGASYNEQFF.

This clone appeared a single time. The CDR3 region has the DNA TGTGCCAGCAGCGCACGGGACAGGGGATTCTATGGCTACACCTTC. It codes for CASSARDRGFYGYTF. J is TRBJ1-2 and V is TRBV3-1 (or the pseudogene TRBV3-2), with 10 positions matching TRBD1. Germline assignment: CDR1 LGHDT and CDR2 YNNKEL (reference sequence). The CDR3 sequence is 15 residues long. V lost 5 bases to trimming and J lost 4 bases; unmatched junction nucleotides: 7.

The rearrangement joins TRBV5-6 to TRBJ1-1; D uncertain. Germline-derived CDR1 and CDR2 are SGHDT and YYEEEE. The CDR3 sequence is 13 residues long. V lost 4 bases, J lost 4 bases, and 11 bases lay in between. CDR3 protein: CASSPGVGTEAFF. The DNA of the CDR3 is TGTGCCAGCAGCCCCGGGGTCGGCACTGAAGCTTTCTTT. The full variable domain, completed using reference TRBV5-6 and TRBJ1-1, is DAGVTQSPTHLIKTRGQQVTLRCSPKSGHDTVSWYQQALGQGPQFIFQYYEEEERQRGNFPDRFSGHQFPNYSSELNVNALLLGDSALYLCASSPGVGTEAFFGQGTRLTVV.

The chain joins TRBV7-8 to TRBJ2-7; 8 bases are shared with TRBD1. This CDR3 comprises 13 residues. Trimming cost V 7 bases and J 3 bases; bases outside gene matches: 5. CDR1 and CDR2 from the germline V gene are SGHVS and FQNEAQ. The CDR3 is CASIRDRGYEQYF. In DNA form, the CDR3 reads TGTGCCAGCATCCGAGACAGGGGCTACGAGCAGTACTTC.

CDR3 in DNA: TGTGCCAGCAGGAGACAGGGAATCCCAGATACGCAGTATTTT. It yields the protein CASRRQGIPDTQYF. The V call is TRBV28, the J call TRBJ2-3; 7 bases align to TRBD1. The CDR3 contains 14 residues. CDR1 and CDR2 (germline): MDHEN, SYDVKM. V lost 6 bases to trimming and J lost 4 bases; unmatched junction nucleotides: 7.

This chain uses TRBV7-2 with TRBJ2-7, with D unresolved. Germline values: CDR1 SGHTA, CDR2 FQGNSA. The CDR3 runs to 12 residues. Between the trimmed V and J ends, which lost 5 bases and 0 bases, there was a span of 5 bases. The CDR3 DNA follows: TGTGCCAGCAGCCGTAGCTCCTACGAGCAGTACTTC. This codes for CASSRSSYEQYF.

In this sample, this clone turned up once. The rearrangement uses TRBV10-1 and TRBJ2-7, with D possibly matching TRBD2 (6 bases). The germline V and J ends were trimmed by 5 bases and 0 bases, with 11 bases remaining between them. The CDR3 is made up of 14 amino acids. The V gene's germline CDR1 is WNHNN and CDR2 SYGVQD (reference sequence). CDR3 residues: CASSSGFSSYEQYF. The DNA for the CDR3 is TGCGCCAGCAGTAGCGGGTTTAGCTCCTACGAGCAGTACTTC.

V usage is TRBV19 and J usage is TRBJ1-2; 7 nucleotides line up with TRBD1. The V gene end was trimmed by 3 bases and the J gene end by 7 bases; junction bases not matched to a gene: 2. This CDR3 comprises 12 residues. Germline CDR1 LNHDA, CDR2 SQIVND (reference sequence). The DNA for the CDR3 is TGTGCCAGTAGTATGAGGGACAGTGGCTACACCTTC. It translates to CASSMRDSGYTF. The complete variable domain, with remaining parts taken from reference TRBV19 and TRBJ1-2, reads DGGITQSPKYLFRKEGQNVTLSCEQNLNHDAMYWYRQDPGQGLRLIYYSQIVNDFQKGDIAEGYSVSREKKESFPLTVTSAQKNPTAFYLCASSMRDSGYTFGSGTRLTVV.

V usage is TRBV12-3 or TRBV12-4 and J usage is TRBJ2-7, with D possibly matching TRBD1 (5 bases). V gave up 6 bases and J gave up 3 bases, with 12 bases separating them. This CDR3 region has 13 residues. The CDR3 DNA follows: TGTGCCAGCAGCTCCGAAGGGGTCTACGAGCAGTACTTC. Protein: CASSSEGVYEQYF.

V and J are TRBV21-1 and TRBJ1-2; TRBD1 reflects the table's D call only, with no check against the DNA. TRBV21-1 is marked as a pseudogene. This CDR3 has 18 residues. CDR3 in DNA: TGTGCCAGCAGCAAACCAAGACAGGGGGTCCCTGCTAACTATGGCTACACCTTC. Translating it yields CASSKPRQGVPANYGYTF.

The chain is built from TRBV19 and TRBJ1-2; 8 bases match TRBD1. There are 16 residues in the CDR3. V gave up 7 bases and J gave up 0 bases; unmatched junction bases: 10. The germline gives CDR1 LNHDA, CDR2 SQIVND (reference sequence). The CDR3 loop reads CASTLVTGGPNYGYTF. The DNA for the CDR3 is TGTGCCAGTACCCTAGTAACAGGGGGTCCTAACTATGGCTACACCTTC. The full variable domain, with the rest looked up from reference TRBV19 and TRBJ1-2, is DGGITQSPKYLFRKEGQNVTLSCEQNLNHDAMYWYRQDPGQGLRLIYYSQIVNDFQKGDIAEGYSVSREKKESFPLTVTSAQKNPTAFYLCASTLVTGGPNYGYTFGSGTRLTVV.

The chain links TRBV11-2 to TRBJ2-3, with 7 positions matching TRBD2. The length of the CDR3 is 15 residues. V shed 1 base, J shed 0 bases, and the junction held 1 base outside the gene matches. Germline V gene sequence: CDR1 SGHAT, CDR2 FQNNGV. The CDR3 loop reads CASSLGGGSTDTQYF. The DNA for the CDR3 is TGTGCCAGCAGCTTAGGGGGAGGGAGCACAGATACGCAGTATTTT.

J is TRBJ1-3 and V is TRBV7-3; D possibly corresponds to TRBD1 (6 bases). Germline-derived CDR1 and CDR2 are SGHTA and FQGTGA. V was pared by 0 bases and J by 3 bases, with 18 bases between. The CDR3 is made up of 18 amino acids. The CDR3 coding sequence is TGTGCCAGCAGCTTAACCCCTCGGGGGCCAGATAGTGGAAACACCATATATTTT. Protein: CASSLTPRGPDSGNTIYF.

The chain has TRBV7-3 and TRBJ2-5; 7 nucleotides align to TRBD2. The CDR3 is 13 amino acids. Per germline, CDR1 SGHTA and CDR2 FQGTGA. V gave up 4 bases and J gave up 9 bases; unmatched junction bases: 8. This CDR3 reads CASSSQQTSPQYF. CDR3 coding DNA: TGTGCCAGCAGCTCTCAGCAGACTAGCCCCCAGTACTTC.

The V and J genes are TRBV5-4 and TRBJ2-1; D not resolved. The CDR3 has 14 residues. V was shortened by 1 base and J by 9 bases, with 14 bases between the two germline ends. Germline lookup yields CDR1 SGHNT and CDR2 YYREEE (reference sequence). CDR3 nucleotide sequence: TGTGCCAGCAGCTTGCATTCACCCTCGGTTGAGCAGTTCTTC. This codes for CASSLHSPSVEQFF.

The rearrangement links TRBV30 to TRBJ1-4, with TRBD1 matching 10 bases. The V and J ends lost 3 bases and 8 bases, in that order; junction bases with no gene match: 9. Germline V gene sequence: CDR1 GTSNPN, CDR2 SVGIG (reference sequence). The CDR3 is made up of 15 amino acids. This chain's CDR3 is CAWSRQGANHEKLFF. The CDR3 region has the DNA TGTGCCTGGAGCCGACAGGGGGCGAACCACGAAAAACTGTTTTTT.

CDR3 loop: CASSQGGGEQFF. In DNA, the CDR3 is TGCGCCAGCAGCCAGGGGGGGGGTGAGCAGTTCTTC. This chain uses TRBV4-3 with TRBJ2-1; the match to TRBD2 covers 7 bases. CDR1 LGHNA and CDR2 YSLEER come from the germline V gene. This CDR3 has 12 residues. V was pared by 3 bases and J by 9 bases, with 2 bases of the junction left unmatched.